What follows is one TCR beta chain and its context. Its antigen is unknown. V lost 3 bases, J lost 0 bases, and 18 bases lay in between. The CDR3 has 18 amino acids. Looked up from germline, CDR1 is SGHDN and CDR2 is FVKESK. This entry is derived from a study of T cell responses to AZD1222 COVID-19 vaccine. Study-wide points: Spike-wide vaccine-associated CD4 TCRs dominated at 160-218 and 743-854. Baseline seropositivity characterized only six AZD1222 recipients. A reported finding is that nearly half of spike-specific TCRs target unmutated variant regions.

TCRdb's copy holds only in-frame clones and misses some; the assay was immunoSEQ multiplex PCR. The table has approximately 120,000 clones, over 75% seen once. This clonotype was sampled from an adult in good health. Sequences were derived from peripheral blood, sampled on day 0 of AZD1222 vaccination. The chain uses TRBV14 and TRBJ2-4; possibly TRBD1 for D (7 bases). The CDR3 spells CASSQGLGGGIAKNIQYF. CDR3 sequence (DNA): TGTGCCAGCAGCCAGGGCTTAGGAGGGGGCATAGCCAAAAACATTCAGTACTTC.